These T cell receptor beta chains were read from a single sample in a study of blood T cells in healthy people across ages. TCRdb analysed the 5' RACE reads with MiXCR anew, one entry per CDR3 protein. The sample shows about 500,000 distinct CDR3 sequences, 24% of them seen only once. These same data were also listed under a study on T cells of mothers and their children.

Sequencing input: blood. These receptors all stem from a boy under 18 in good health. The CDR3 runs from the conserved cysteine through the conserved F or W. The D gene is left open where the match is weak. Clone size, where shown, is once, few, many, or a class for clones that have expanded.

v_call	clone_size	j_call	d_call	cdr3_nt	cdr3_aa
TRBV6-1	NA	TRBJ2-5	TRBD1	TGTGCCAGCGCAGAGGGGACAGGGGAGGAGACCCAGTACTTC	CASAEGTGEETQYF
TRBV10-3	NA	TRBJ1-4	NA	TGTACCATCAGTGAGTCTCGTGAAAAACTGTTTTTT	CTISESREKLFF
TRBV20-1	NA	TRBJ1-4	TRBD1	TGCAGTGCTCGACAGGGGACTAATGAAAAACTGTTTTTT	CSARQGTNEKLFF
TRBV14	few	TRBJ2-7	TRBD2	TGTGCCAGCAGCCACCAGAGCGGGAGGCGGCATAATTACGAGCAGTACTTC	CASSHQSGRRHNYEQYF
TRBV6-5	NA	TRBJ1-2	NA	TGTGCCAGCCAAAGTTATGGTGGGCGCTACACCTTC	CASQSYGGRYTF
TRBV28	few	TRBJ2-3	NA	TGTGCCAGCAGTTTAGCAGGGACCCTTAGCACAGATACGCAGTATTTT	CASSLAGTLSTDTQYF
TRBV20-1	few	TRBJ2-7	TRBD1	TGCAGTGCTGCGGACAGGGGTCTAACCTACGAGCAGTACTTC	CSAADRGLTYEQYF
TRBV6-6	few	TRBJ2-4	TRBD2	TGTGCCAGCAGGGGGGGGACAGCCAAAAACATTCAGTACTTC	CASRGGTAKNIQYF
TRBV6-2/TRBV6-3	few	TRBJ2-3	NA	TGTGCCAGCAGTTACGGGGGGTTAACCCCTAGCCGAGATACGCAGTATTTT	CASSYGGLTPSRDTQYF
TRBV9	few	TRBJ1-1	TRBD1	TGTGCCAGCAGCAGGGGGGACAGGCATAGGGTAGCTTTCTTT	CASSRGDRHRVAFF
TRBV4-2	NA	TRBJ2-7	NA	TGTGCCAGCAGCCAAGAAACCCGCAGCGGAACCTTTTACGAGCAGTACTTC	CASSQETRSGTFYEQYF
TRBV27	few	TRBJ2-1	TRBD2	TGTGCCAGCAGTCCGTGGACTAGCGGGGGCGATGAGCAGTTCTTC	CASSPWTSGGDEQFF
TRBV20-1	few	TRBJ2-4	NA	TGCAGTGCTAGAGGCACACAGGTAGCCAAAAACATTCAGTACTTC	CSARGTQVAKNIQYF
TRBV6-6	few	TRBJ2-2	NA	TGTGCCAGCAGTTCGGGGCAGGGGTCCACCGGGGAGCTGTTTTTT	CASSSGQGSTGELFF
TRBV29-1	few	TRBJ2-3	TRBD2	TGCAGCGCCGTACTAGCGGGGGGGCCTATACATACGCAGTATTTT	CSAVLAGGPIHTQYF
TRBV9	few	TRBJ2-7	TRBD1	TGTGCCAGCAGCGTAGACGGGACAGGGTACGAGCAGTACTTC	CASSVDGTGYEQYF
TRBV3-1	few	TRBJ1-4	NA	TGTGCCAGCAGCCCGACCGGGACTCACCGCGCAAGGGAAAAACTGTTTTTT	CASSPTGTHRAREKLFF
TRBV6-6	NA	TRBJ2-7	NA	TGTGCCAGCAGTTACTCGTGGAGCAGCTCCTACGAGCAGTACTTC	CASSYSWSSSYEQYF
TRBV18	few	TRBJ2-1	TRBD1	TGTGCCAGATTGAAGGGACAGGGACCCAATGAGCAGTTCTTC	CARLKGQGPNEQFF
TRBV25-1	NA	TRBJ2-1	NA	TGTGCCAGCATTTTACCGGGAGTTAACAATGAGCAGTTCTTC	CASILPGVNNEQFF
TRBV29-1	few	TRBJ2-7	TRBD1	TGCAGCGTTGAAGAAGGGACAGGCCACGCGACCTACGAGCAGTACTTC	CSVEEGTGHATYEQYF
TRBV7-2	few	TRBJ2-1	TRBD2	TGTGCCAGCAGCCCCGGGACTAGCGGGAGGGCCGTCAAGCAGTTCTTC	CASSPGTSGRAVKQFF
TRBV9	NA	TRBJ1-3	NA	TGTGCCAGCAGCGTAGGCTCATTCGGGACACCTGGAAACACCATATATTTT	CASSVGSFGTPGNTIYF
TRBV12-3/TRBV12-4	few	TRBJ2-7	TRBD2	TGTGCCAGCAGCGAGGCGGGACTAAGCTACGAGCAGTACTTC	CASSEAGLSYEQYF
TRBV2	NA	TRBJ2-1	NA	TGTGCCAGCAGTGAAGGCGGAGCGACCTTGAAAAATGAGCAGTTCTTC	CASSEGGATLKNEQFF
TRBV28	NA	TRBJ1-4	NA	TGTGCCAGCAGCCCTCTTAGGAGGATGGATGAAAAACTGTTTTTT	CASSPLRRMDEKLFF
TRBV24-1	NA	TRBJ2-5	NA	TGTGCCACCAGTGACTTTGATCAGGAGACCCAGTACTTC	CATSDFDQETQYF
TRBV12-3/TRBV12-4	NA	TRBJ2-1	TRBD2	TGTGCCAGCAGTTCCAACTCAGCGGGAGATGAGCAGTTCTTC	CASSSNSAGDEQFF
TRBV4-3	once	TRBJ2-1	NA	TGCGCCAGCAGCCAAGATGCCGGGGCTGCCTACAATGAGCAGTTCTTC	CASSQDAGAAYNEQFF
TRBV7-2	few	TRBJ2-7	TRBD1	TGTGCCAGCAGCTCCGCGGACAGGGGGGAATACGAGCAGTACTTC	CASSSADRGEYEQYF
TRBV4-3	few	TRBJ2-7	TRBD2	TGCGCCAGCAGCCAACGGGAGGGGGGCTACGAGCAGTACTTC	CASSQREGGYEQYF
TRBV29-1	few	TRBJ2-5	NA	TGCAGCGTCGACCTCGACAGCCAAGAGACCCAGTACTTC	CSVDLDSQETQYF
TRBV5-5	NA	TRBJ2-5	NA	TGTGCCAGCAGCCACCGAGGGGGGGGCCTCTTGGAGACCCAGTACTTC	CASSHRGGGLLETQYF
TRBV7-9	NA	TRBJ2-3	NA	TGTGCCAGCAGCTTTGAGGGGTATACCACAGATACGCAGTATTTT	CASSFEGYTTDTQYF
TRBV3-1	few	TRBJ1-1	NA	TGTGCCAGCAGCCAAGAGCCGGTTCGGGGCACTGAAGCTTTCTTT	CASSQEPVRGTEAFF
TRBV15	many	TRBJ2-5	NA	TGTGCCACCAGCAGCTTACGGGGGACCCAAGAGACCCAGTACTTC	CATSSLRGTQETQYF
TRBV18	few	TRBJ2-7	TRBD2	TGTGCCAGCTCACCAGCTAGCGGAGCATACGAGCAGTACTTC	CASSPASGAYEQYF
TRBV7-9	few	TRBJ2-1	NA	TGTGCCAGCACGCCCTACACGACAGCCGATGAGCAGTTCTTC	CASTPYTTADEQFF
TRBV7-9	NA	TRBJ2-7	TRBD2	TGTGCCAGCAGCTATCCCCAGACCCTAGCGGGAGTCTTCTACGAGCAGTACTTC	CASSYPQTLAGVFYEQYF
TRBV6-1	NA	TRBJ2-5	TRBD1	TGTGCCAGCAGTGAAGGGTCCGGCCGGACAGGTCAAGAGACCCGGTACTTC	CASSEGSGRTGQETRYF